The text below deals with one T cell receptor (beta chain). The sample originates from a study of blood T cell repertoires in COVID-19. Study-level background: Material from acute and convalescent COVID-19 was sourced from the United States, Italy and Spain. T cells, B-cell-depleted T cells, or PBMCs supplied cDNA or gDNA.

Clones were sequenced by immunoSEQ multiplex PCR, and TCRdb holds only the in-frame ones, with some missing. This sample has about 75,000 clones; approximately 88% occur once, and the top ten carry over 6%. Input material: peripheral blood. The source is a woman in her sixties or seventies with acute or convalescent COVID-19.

The CDR3 DNA reads as TGTGCCACCAGTGTTAGTCGAACGGACAATGAGCAGTTCTTC. Protein product: CATSVSRTDNEQFF. The chain is built from TRBV24-1 and TRBJ2-1; D not certain. The ends were cut back, 5 bases at V and 5 bases at J, with 12 bases in the middle. Germline V gives CDR1 KGHDR, CDR2 SFDVKD. The CDR3 totals 14 residues.